The sequence of this TCR beta chain was determined in a study of Tregs in tolerant kidney transplant recipients. Study findings and constraints: The most relevant donor-specific Treg TCRbeta repertoire apparently came from expansion with activated donor B cells. The small number of patients limits these findings pending further validation.

The germline CDR1 and CDR2 sequences are SEHNR and FQNEAQ (reference sequence). The CDR3 length is 15 residues. V gave up 5 bases and J gave up 5 bases, with 16 bases separating them. Only in-frame clones appear in the TCRdb table, and some are missing; sequencing was by immunoSEQ multiplex PCR. The sample lists about 120,000 clones, about 90% occurring once. A note on this clone: Its antigen is not known.

The TCR originated in a human donor in good health. Sequencing used CD4+ T cells from blood. The chain joins TRBV7-9 to TRBJ2-4, with a weak D call TRBD1 (8 bases). CDR3 nucleotides: TGTGCCAGCAGCAGGACAGGGAGGGGTGAAAACATTCAGTACTTC. This translates into CASSRTGRGENIQYF.